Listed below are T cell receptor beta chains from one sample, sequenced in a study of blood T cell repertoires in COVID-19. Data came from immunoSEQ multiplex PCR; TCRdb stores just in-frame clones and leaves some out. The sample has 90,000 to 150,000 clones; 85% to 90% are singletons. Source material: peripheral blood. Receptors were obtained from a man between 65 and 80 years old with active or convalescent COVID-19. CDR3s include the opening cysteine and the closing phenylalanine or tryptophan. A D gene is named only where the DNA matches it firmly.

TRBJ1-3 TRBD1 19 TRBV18 CASSLSGTGDRSSGNTIYF TGTGCCAGCTCCCTATCCGGGACAGGGGATCGGAGCTCTGGAAACACCATATATTTT
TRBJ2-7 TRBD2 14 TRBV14 CASSQAGGGWKQYF TGTGCCAGCAGCCAAGCTGGGGGGGGGTGGAAGCAGTACTTC
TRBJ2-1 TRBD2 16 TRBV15 CATSRARLAGANEQFF TGTGCCACCAGCAGAGCTAGACTAGCGGGAGCCAATGAGCAGTTCTTC
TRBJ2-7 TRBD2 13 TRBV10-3 CAISDPREGDLYF TGTGCCATCAGTGACCCCAGGGAGGGAGATCTGTACTTC
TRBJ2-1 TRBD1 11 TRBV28 CASGTGPKWFF TGTGCCAGCGGGACAGGGCCTAAATGGTTCTTC
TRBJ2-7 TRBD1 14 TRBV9 CASSQDRGLYEQYF TGTGCCAGCAGCCAGGACAGGGGGCTATACGAGCAGTACTTC
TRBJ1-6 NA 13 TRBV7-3 CASSLGVNSPLHF TGTGCCAGCAGCTTAGGAGTGAATTCACCCCTCCACTTT
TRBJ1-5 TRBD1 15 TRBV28 CASRIQGARNQPQHF TGTGCCAGCAGAATACAGGGGGCACGCAATCAGCCCCAGCATTTT
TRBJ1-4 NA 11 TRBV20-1 CSAPREEKLFF TGCAGTGCTCCGAGGGAAGAAAAACTGTTTTTT
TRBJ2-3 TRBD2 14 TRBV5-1 CATARGEGTDTQYF TGCGCCACCGCTCGGGGGGAGGGCACAGATACGCAGTATTTT